Listed below are T cell receptor beta chains from one sample, sequenced in a study of blood T cell repertoires in COVID-19. Using immunoSEQ multiplex PCR, the repertoire was profiled, and TCRdb retains in-frame clones only, with some absent. The table includes around 300,000 clones, 85% to 90% detected once. Input material: PBMCs or T cells enriched from blood (not recorded which). The receptors stem from a woman younger than 45 who had recovered from COVID-19. The CDR3 runs from the conserved cysteine through the conserved F or W. A D gene is named only where the DNA matches it firmly. Size tells how often a clone was seen (once, few, many) or the class of an expanded clone, and some rows leave it out.

V gene,J gene,D gene,clone size,CDR3 protein,CDR3 DNA
TRBV30,TRBJ1-5,.,.,CAWSVDQIVNQPQHF,TGTGCCTGGAGTGTAGATCAGATCGTCAATCAGCCCCAGCATTTT
TRBV6-6,TRBJ1-4,.,.,CATRGTANEKLFF,TGTGCCACCCGCGGGACTGCTAATGAAAAACTGTTTTTT
TRBV5-8,TRBJ1-2,.,.,CATSLRSGNPLLNYGYTF,TGTGCCACCTCTCTTCGGTCAGGGAATCCTTTACTTAACTATGGCTACACCTTC
TRBV28,TRBJ1-1,.,.,CATRLGGGTEAFF,TGTGCCACCCGTTTGGGGGGGGGTACTGAAGCTTTCTTT
TRBV5-1,TRBJ1-4,TRBD1,.,CASSQRQGVGTNEKLFF,TGCGCCAGCAGCCAGAGACAGGGGGTCGGGACTAATGAAAAACTGTTTTTT
TRBV29-1,TRBJ2-7,TRBD1,.,CSVRGDSTYEQYF,TGCAGCGTCCGAGGGGACAGTACCTACGAGCAGTACTTC
TRBV28,TRBJ2-1,TRBD2,.,CASSYLAGEFDEQFF,TGTGCCAGCAGTTATTTAGCGGGAGAATTTGATGAGCAGTTCTTC
TRBV10-3,TRBJ1-1,.,.,CAIKADFHTEAFF,TGTGCCATCAAGGCGGATTTTCACACTGAAGCTTTCTTT
TRBV7-6,TRBJ2-6,.,.,CASSLGLTYSGANVLTF,TGTGCCAGCAGCTTGGGGCTGACTTACTCTGGGGCCAACGTCCTGACTTTC
TRBV4-1,TRBJ1-5,.,.,CASSQPLQGSNQPQHF,TGCGCCAGCAGCCAACCGCTTCAGGGGAGCAATCAGCCCCAGCATTTT
TRBV6-1,TRBJ2-7,.,.,CASSESDEQYF,TGTGCCAGCAGTGAGTCCGACGAGCAGTACTTC
TRBV29-1,TRBJ1-1,.,.,CSVLDGLNTEAFF,TGCAGCGTTCTAGACGGCCTGAACACTGAAGCTTTCTTT
TRBV24-1,TRBJ2-3,TRBD2,.,CATSDLASGSTDTQYF,TGTGCCACCAGTGATTTGGCTAGCGGTAGCACAGATACGCAGTATTTT
TRBV3-1/TRBV3-2,TRBJ2-3,.,.,CASSPGEFGTDTQYF,TGTGCCAGCAGCCCGGGGGAGTTCGGCACAGATACGCAGTATTTT
TRBV12-3/TRBV12-4,TRBJ2-1,.,.,CASSSTENNEQFF,TGTGCCAGCAGTTCAACAGAGAACAATGAGCAGTTCTTC
TRBV7-9,TRBJ1-4,TRBD1,.,CASSLEGAGEKLFF,TGTGCCAGCAGCTTAGAGGGGGCGGGCGAAAAACTGTTTTTT
TRBV30,TRBJ2-7,.,.,CAWHGLTYEQYF,TGTGCCTGGCACGGACTTACCTACGAGCAGTACTTC
TRBV7-9,TRBJ1-1,.,once,CASSTAGVKAFF,TGTGCCAGCAGCACAGCGGGCGTAAAAGCTTTCTTT
TRBV15,TRBJ2-1,TRBD2,.,CATSSQLAGLYNEQFF,TGTGCCACCAGCAGTCAACTAGCGGGTCTCTACAATGAGCAGTTCTTC
TRBV18,TRBJ2-7,TRBD1,.,CASSPKLYTGGRYEQYF,TGTGCCAGCTCACCCAAATTATACACAGGGGGCAGGTACGAGCAGTACTTC
TRBV18,TRBJ2-1,TRBD1,.,CASSLDTGVNEQFF,TGTGCCAGCTCACTTGATACAGGGGTCAATGAGCAGTTCTTC
TRBV4-3,TRBJ1-2,TRBD1,.,CASSQVHGQGLLGYTF,TGCGCCAGCAGCCAAGTCCACGGACAGGGGTTGTTGGGCTACACCTTC
TRBV5-1,TRBJ1-1,.,.,CASSHTIRGGMNTEAFF,TGCGCCAGCAGCCACACCATCAGGGGCGGAATGAACACTGAAGCTTTCTTT
TRBV28,TRBJ2-3,TRBD2,.,CASSSASGLSTDTQYF,TGTGCCAGCAGTTCTGCTAGCGGATTATCCACAGATACGCAGTATTTT
TRBV10-3,TRBJ2-5,TRBD1,.,CAISESKGAEGTQYF,TGTGCCATCAGTGAGTCAAAGGGGGCGGAAGGGACCCAGTACTTC
TRBV29-1,TRBJ2-1,.,.,CSVSRDYNEQFF,TGCAGCGTTTCACGGGACTACAATGAGCAGTTCTTC
TRBV30,TRBJ1-2,.,.,CAWSPGYWDGYTF,TGTGCCTGGAGTCCCGGGTACTGGGATGGCTACACCTTC
TRBV6-1,TRBJ2-1,.,.,CASSEATGIPYNEQFF,TGTGCCAGCAGTGAAGCTACAGGGATTCCCTACAATGAGCAGTTCTTC
TRBV5-1,TRBJ2-3,TRBD2,.,CASSRPGLAGSAGTDTQYF,TGCGCCAGCAGCCGACCTGGGCTAGCGGGTAGTGCAGGCACAGATACGCAGTATTTT
TRBV24-1,TRBJ2-3,TRBD2,.,CATSDRREEDTQYF,TGTGCCACCAGTGACAGACGGGAGGAAGATACGCAGTATTTT
TRBV4-1,TRBJ2-3,.,.,CASSPDSTAQSSTDTQYF,TGCGCCAGCAGCCCCGATTCGACAGCCCAGTCTAGCACAGATACGCAGTATTTT